The entry below gives a single T cell receptor beta chain sequence along with its context. In this sample, this clonotype turned up a few times. The antigen it binds to is not known. One base away there is no much larger clone; base qualities are not given. This sample is part of a study of blood T cells in healthy people across ages (dated by TCRdb to 2014 to 2015). For the study in its entirety: Template switching captured roughly one uniquely barcoded TCR beta cDNA molecule per two T cells in model experiments. Four age groups were formed from the donors: young (average 16 years), middle-aged (roughly 38), aged (roughly 59) and long-lived (around 82). To avoid experimental bias, donors of different ages were randomly spread across the sequencing lanes. The study analyzed two additional independent replicas of 1 million unique cDNA reads from the same blood draw for two donors, one aged 18 to 30 and one aged 80 or older. Age-related changes in TCR beta repertoire diversity were measured in the study by deep sequencing normalized with unique cDNA molecular identifiers.

The donors were roughly 39 Caucasian individuals from Russia, aged roughly 6 to 100 years, who were systemically healthy. Each donor gave approximately 9.3 milliliters of peripheral blood, collected into EDTA-treated Vacutainer tubes. Ficoll-Paque density-gradient centrifugation was used to isolate PBMCs, with at least 6.5 million obtained per sample. Total RNA was extracted from PBMCs with Trizol reagent, with at least 6 micrograms obtained per sample. For every donor, an aliquot of PBMCs went through flow cytometry to measure the percentages of naive CD45RAhigh/CD27high T cells. The CDR3 contains 16 residues, cysteine and phenylalanine counted. Here the CDR3 DNA is all that survives: 48 bases in frame from base 1. CDR1 and CDR2 are drawn from the germline V gene: SNHLY, FYNNEI. Here V drops 6 bases and J drops 7 bases, and the junction holds 11 bases not matched to any gene. The study at large found these results: The CMV infection status of donors was not known, potentially confounding age-related changes in expanded clonotypes. Compared with the aged group, the long-lived group had more naive CD4+ T cells, fewer expanded clones and increased TCR diversity, suggesting age selection. Observed TCR beta diversity per million T cells fell roughly linearly with age, and a significant reduction was already apparent by age roughly 41. Observed TCR beta diversity correlated strongly with the percentage of naive T cells measured by flow cytometry. Since profiling was done on bulk unsorted PBMCs, naive and antigen-experienced compartments could not be conclusively compared. Estimates of total diversity based on one million sequenced T cells were regarded as lower bounds and as underestimates.

The library relied on 5' RACE. The reads were generated on an Illumina HiSeq 2500. A second PCR of roughly 7 to 11 cycles was performed with a sample-barcoded 5' primer and a J-beta primer mix. Each TCR beta cDNA molecule received a unique molecular identifier from a template-switch 5' adaptor carrying 12 random nucleotides. Each sample yielded at least 2.5 million CDR3-containing paired-end reads. First-strand cDNA synthesis was performed from all RNA using the Mint cDNA synthesis kit, with priming by a TRBC-specific oligonucleotide. All cDNA was treated with uracil-DNA glycosylase and then went through a first 18-cycle PCR with the universal primers M1SS and BC2_uni_R. In the authors' own workflow: For normalization, 1 million high-quality reads, each with a distinct molecular identifier, were randomly selected from each sample. Instead of being binned into consensus sequences, reads with shared molecular identifiers were discarded. CDR3 identification, clonotype clustering and error correction used MiTCR with a Q25 quality threshold and the strictest error-elimination algorithm. A nonparametric unseen species model using Euler transformation provided a lower-bound estimate of total TCR beta diversity. Starting from the raw public reads, TCRdb applied fastp trimming at Q25, assembled clones with MiXCR and retained in-frame beta chains. A single entry per CDR3 protein holds the most common genes and DNA from its merged rows. V and J calls and clone size were set by TCRdb, not the authors. This sample holds about 1.7 million distinct CDR3 sequences; 28% were observed only once. About 7.7% of the sample is held by the ten biggest clonotypes.

The sample consisted of blood. This clonotype was sampled from a woman in her thirties in good health. The chain couples TRBV2 to TRBJ2-1; TRBD2 fits 11 bases in the junction. The CDR3 reads CASSRLAGGPVNEQFF. The DNA sequence reads TGTGCCAGCAGCCGCTTAGCGGGGGGGCCGGTTAATGAGCAGTTCTTC.